This TCR beta chain was obtained from a study of shared clonotypes between healthy human individuals. Regarding the study as a whole: Having only a few donors restricted how much genetic and exposure-history diversity was captured. Although depth was large, rarefaction showed that sequencing of the sorted subsets was incomplete.

Data came from immunoSEQ multiplex PCR; TCRdb stores just in-frame clones and leaves some out. The sample consists of around 1.1 million clones, about four fifths of them appearing once. All donors were Caucasian adults living in Nashville, Tennessee. Worth noting for this clone: Its antigen is undetermined.

CDR1 and CDR2 (germline): SSHAT, FNYEAQ (reference sequence). Trimming at V came to 1 base and at J to 0 bases, leaving 3 bases not matched to a gene. The CDR3 is 15 amino acids. Sample: memory CD4+ T cells from PBMCs. Subset given: CD45RA-negative fraction. This receptor was identified in a man younger than 35 in good health. Some clones in this sample may be carry-over from other donors' samples. V and J are TRBV7-7 and TRBJ2-7; TRBD1 agrees at 7 bases. CDR3 nucleotides: TGTGCCAGCAGCTTAGGGACAGGCCACTCCTACGAGCAGTACTTC. Translation: CASSLGTGHSYEQYF.